This T cell receptor (beta chain) was sequenced in a study of cytomegalovirus exposure and HLA in healthy donors. This clone has a handful of counts. While the first cohort had hundreds of subjects, the donors belonged to the separate validation cohort of roughly 120 subjects. This CDR3 region has 14 residues. The V end lost 5 bases, the J end lost 5 bases, and 15 bases lay between the germline ends. CDR1 and CDR2 (germline): WNHNN, SYGVQD (reference sequence). Generated by immunoSEQ multiplex PCR, the TCRdb table keeps only in-frame clones and is missing some. The table lists 130,000 or so clones, about 87% of them singletons.

Input material: PBMCs. The TCR was taken from a woman between 18 and 29 years old in good health and CMV-seronegative. The chain has TRBV10-1 and TRBJ1-2, with a weak D call TRBD1 (6 bases). In nucleotides, the CDR3 is TGCGCCAGCAGTTCCCAGGGGATGGGGTATGGCTACACCTTC. Its protein is CASSSQGMGYGYTF.